These 2 T cell receptor beta chains originate from one sample sequenced in a study of cytomegalovirus exposure and HLA in healthy donors. Vbeta (60) and Jbeta (13) primers were used in the PCR. Repertoires were generated with immunoSEQ multiplex PCR, while TCRdb's copy carries only in-frame clones and drops some. Among some 160,000 clones, approximately 80% were seen once, and the ten largest hold about 1.5%. Sequencing input: PBMCs. The receptors were sampled from a woman aged 30 to 39 in good health and CMV-seronegative.

The V and J genes are TRBV5-5 and TRBJ1-3, with D unresolved. V was pared by 0 bases and J by 0 bases, with 7 bases between. This CDR3 spans 15 amino acids. Germline CDR1 reads SGHKS; CDR2 reads YYEKEE (reference sequence). CDR3 loop: CASSLATISGNTIYF. The CDR3 coding sequence is TGTGCCAGCAGCTTGGCTACCATCTCTGGAAACACCATATATTTT.

The V call is TRBV2, the J call TRBJ1-2; D might be TRBD1 (6 bases). V lost 8 bases and J 3 bases, leaving 16 bases between the germline ends. The CDR3 loop spans 14 amino acids. The germline gives CDR1 SNHLY, CDR2 FYNNEI. The CDR3 DNA reads TGTGCCAGCGGCTTTCAGGGGAGATACTATGGCTACACCTTC. Translation: CASGFQGRYYGYTF.